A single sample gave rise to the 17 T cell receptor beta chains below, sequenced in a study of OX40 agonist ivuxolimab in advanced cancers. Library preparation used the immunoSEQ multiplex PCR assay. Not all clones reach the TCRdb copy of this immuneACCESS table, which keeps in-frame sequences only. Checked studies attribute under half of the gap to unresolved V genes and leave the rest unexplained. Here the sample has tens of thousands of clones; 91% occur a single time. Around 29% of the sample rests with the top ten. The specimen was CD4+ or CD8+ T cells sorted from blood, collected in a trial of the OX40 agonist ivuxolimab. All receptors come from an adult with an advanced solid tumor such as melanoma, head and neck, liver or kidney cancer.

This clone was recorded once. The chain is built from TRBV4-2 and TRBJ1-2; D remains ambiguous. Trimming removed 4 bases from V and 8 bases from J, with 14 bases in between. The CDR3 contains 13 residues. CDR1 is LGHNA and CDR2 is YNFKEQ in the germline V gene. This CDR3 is CASSPRSGLGYTF. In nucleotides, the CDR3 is TGTGCCAGCAGCCCCCGAAGCGGGCTGGGCTACACCTTC.

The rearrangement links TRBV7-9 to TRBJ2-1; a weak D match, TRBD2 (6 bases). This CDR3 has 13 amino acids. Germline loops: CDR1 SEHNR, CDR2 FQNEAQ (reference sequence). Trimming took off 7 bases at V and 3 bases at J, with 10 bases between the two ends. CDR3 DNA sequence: TGTGCCAGCAACGGGGGACTCTACAATGAGCAGTTCTTC. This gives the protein CASNGGLYNEQFF.

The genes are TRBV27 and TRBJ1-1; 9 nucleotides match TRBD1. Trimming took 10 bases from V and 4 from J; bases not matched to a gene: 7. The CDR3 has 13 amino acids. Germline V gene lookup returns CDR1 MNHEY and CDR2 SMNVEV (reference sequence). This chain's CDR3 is CATGTGLTTEAFF. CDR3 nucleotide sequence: TGTGCCACCGGGACAGGGTTGACCACTGAAGCTTTCTTT.

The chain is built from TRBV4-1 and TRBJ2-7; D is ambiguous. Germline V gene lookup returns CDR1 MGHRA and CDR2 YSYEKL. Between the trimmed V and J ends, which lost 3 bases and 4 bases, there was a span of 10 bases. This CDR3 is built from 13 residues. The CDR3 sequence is CASSQGVGYEQYF. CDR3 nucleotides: TGCGCCAGCAGCCAGGGCGTTGGGTACGAGCAGTACTTC.

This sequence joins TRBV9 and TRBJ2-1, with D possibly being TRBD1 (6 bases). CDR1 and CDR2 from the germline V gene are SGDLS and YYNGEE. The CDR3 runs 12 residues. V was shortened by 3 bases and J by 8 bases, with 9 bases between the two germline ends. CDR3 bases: TGTGCCAGCAGCGAGGCAGGGGATGAGCAGTTCTTC. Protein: CASSEAGDEQFF.

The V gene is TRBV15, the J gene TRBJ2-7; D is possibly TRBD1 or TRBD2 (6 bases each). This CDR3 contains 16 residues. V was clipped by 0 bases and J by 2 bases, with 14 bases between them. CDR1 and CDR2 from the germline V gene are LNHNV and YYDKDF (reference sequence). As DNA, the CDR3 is TGTGCCACCAGCAGAGAGGGCGGGACACCTACCTACGAGCAGTACTTC. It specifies CATSREGGTPTYEQYF.

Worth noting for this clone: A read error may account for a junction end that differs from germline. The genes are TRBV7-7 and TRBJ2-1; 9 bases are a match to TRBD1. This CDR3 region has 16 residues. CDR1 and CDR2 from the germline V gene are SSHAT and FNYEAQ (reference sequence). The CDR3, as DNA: TGTGCTAGCAGCTTATCTGGGGGACAGGGAGAAAATGAGCAGTTCTTC. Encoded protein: CASSLSGGQGENEQFF. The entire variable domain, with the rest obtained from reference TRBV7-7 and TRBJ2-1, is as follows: GAGVSQSPRYKVTKRGQDVTLRCDPISSHATLYWYQQALGQGPEFLTYFNYEAQPDKSGLPSDRFSAERPEGSISTLTIQRTEQRDSAMYRCASSLSGGQGENEQFFGPGTRLTVL.

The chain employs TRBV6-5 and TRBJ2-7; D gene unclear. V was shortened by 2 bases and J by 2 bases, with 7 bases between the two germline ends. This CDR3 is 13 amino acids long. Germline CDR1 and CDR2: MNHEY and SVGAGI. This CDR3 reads CASSYTGAYEQYF. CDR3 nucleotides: TGTGCCAGCAGTTACACCGGAGCCTACGAGCAGTACTTC.

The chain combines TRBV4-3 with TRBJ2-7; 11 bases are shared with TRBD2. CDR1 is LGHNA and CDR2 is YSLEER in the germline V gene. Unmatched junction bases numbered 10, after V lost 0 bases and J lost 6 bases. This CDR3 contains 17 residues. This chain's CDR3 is CASSQDSSGRLKGEQYF. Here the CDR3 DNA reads TGCGCCAGCAGCCAAGATTCTAGCGGGAGGCTGAAAGGCGAGCAGTACTTC.

The CDR3 DNA reads as TGTGCCAGCAGTTTAGTAGGGTATAATTCACCCCTCCACTTT. It codes for CASSLVGYNSPLHF. The rearrangement joins TRBV28 to TRBJ1-6; D is unresolved. Germline V gene lookup returns CDR1 MDHEN and CDR2 SYDVKM. V lost 2 bases to trimming and J lost 4 bases, with 6 bases between them. The CDR3 loop spans 14 amino acids.

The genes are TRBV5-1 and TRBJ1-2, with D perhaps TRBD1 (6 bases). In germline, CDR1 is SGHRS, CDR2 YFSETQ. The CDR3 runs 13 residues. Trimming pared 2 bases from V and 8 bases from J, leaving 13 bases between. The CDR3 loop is CASSFTGADGYTF. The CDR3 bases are TGCGCCAGCAGCTTCACGGGGGCCGACGGCTACACCTTC.

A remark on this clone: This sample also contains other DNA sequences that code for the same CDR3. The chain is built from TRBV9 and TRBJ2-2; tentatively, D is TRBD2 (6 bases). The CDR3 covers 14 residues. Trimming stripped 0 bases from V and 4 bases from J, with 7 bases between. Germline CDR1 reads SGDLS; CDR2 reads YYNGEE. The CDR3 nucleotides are TGTGCCAGCAGCGTAGGCGGGGCCACCGGGGAGCTGTTTTTT. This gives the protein CASSVGGATGELFF.

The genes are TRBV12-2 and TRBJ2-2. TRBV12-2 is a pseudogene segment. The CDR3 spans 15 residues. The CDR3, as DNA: TGTGCAAGTCGCTTAGACGACGTACCCACCGGGGAGCTGTTTTTT. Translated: CASRLDDVPTGELFF.

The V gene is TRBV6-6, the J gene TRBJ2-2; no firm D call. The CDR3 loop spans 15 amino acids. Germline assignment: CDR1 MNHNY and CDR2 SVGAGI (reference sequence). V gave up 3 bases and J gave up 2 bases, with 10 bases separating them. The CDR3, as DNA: TGTGCCAGCAGTTATTCCCGACATAACACCGGGGAGCTGTTTTTT. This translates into CASSYSRHNTGELFF.

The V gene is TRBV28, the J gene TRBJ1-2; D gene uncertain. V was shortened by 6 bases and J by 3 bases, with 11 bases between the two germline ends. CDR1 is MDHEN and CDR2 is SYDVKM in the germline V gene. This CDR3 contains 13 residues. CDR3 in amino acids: CASRWVGDYGYTF. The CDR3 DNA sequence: TGTGCCAGCAGATGGGTGGGCGACTATGGCTACACCTTC.

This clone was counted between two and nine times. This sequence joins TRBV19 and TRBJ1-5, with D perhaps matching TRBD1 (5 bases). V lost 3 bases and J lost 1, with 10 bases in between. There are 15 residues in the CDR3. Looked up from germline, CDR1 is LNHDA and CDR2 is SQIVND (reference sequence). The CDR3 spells CASSIRDLSNQPQHF. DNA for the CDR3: TGTGCCAGTAGTATCCGGGACCTGAGCAATCAGCCCCAGCATTTT.

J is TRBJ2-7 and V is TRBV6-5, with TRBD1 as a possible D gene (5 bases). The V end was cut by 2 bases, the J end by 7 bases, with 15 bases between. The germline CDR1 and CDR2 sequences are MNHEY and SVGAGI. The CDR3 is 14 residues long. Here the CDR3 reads CASSYRPQGDEQYF. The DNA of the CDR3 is TGTGCCAGCAGTTACCGCCCCCAGGGTGATGAGCAGTACTTC.